These 2 T cell receptor beta chains were all obtained from the same sample, sequenced in a study of regulatory T cells in long-lasting Graves disease. Building of the TCR beta libraries involved iRepertoire HTBI primers and Arm-PCR of CDR3 regions. TCRdb ran MiXCR on the multiplex PCR reads and lists one entry per CDR3 protein. Found here are around 340,000 distinct CDR3 sequences, 15% to 20% of them singletons; the top ten hold just under 30%. Noted time point: persistent/refractory GD, antithyroid drugs over 5 years with positive TRAb. The TCR library was made from RNA extracted from PBMCs. The specimen was peripheral blood mononuclear cells (PBMCs), collected when the disease was refractory, from a patient treated with antithyroid drugs. The receptors stem from a female donor with Graves disease.

This clonotype has only a few counts. The gene calls are TRBV7-9 and TRBJ2-5; TRBD1 aligns across 7 bases. Losses at the gene ends were 4 bases for V and 3 bases for J; bases not matched to a gene: 8. The CDR3 has 15 residues. The germline CDR1 and CDR2 sequences are SEHNR and FQNEAQ (reference sequence). The CDR3 protein is CASSSRSQGKETQYF. In DNA, the CDR3 is TGTGCCAGCAGCTCCCGATCACAGGGGAAAGAGACCCAGTACTTC. The complete variable domain, with remaining parts taken from reference TRBV7-9 and TRBJ2-5, reads DTGVSQNPRHKITKRGQNVTFRCDPISEHNRLYWYRQTLGQGPEFLTYFQNEAQLEKSRLLSDRFSAERPKGSFSTLEIQRTEQGDSAMYLCASSSRSQGKETQYFGPGTRLLVL.

About this clonotype itself: Given a much more abundant clone one base away, this may be a read error. The J gene is TRBJ2-5, the V gene TRBV6-5; 9 nucleotides align to TRBD2. This CDR3 contains 17 residues. CDR1 is MNHEY, CDR2 SVGAGI, per germline. The ends lost 2 bases at V and 4 bases at J; junction bases unmatched: 11. CDR3 in DNA: TGTGCCAGCAGTTACGGGCTAGCGGGGAGGAGTCCAGAGACCCAGTACTTC. Its protein is CASSYGLAGRSPETQYF.